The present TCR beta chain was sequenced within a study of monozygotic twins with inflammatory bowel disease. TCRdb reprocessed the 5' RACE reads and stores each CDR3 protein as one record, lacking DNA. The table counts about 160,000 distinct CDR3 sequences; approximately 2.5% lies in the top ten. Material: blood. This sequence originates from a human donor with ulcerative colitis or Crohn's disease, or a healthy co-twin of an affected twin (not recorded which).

CDR3 loop: CASSLTPQGNQPQHF. The J gene is TRBJ1-5, the V gene TRBV4-1; checking the TCRdb D call of TRBD1 is not possible without DNA. Germline V gene data show CDR1 as MGHRA and CDR2 as YSYEKL. The CDR3 loop spans 15 amino acids.